The TCR beta chain under discussion was sequenced for a study of cytomegalovirus exposure and HLA in healthy donors (dated by TCRdb to the late 2010s). For context, the study as a whole: An earlier analysis of 550 to 700 of the donors reported more than 250 Gb of sequence data and around 120 million unique TCR beta sequences from about 180 million T cells. In addition to the first cohort of roughly 700 subjects, a separate validation cohort of around 110 different subjects was used. Of the roughly 400 genotyped donors, 65% to 90% were placed in the genetic ancestry cluster associated with self-reported Caucasian donors. All discovery cohort repertoires had been generated on a single sequencing platform. The aim of the study was to test whether cataloging public T cell receptors could identify signatures of past pathogen exposure. An early release covering more than 500 HLA-typed donors comprised about 300 gigabases of sequencing data and some 79 million unique TCR sequences. In a later analysis, previously published TCR beta repertoires from 550 to 700 donors were re-analyzed and high-resolution HLA genotyping was added so that TCR occurrence patterns could be studied. In the later analysis, no new phenotypic data were used to find candidate immune exposures; instead, reliance was placed on TCR beta sequences and their occurrence across donors. Because of strong linkage in the cohort, roughly five DR-DQ haplotypes were treated as single units for association and clustering. Using immunosequencing, the study profiled T cell repertoires from about 650 subjects and related those repertoires to cytomegalovirus serostatus. Donor age, sex, ethnicity and CMV serostatus were compiled together with the repertoire data. Genome-wide SNP genotypes for about 60% of the roughly 670 donors were used in a later genetic analysis, which treated that subset as a discovery cohort. The number of donors typed differed by locus, with about 629-640 for A, B, C, DRB1 and DQB1, roughly 520 for DQA1, about 610 for DPA1, and 450 to 480 for DPB1. Across about 370 genotyped donors of the cohort, an average of about 240,000 unique TCR beta nucleotide sequences per donor were sequenced, and roughly 18% of those sequences were non-productive. HLA typing included class I and class II loci at four-digit resolution. The study combined high-throughput TCR immunosequencing, statistical association of individual TCRs with disease status, and machine learning to predict cytomegalovirus infection status. An earlier analysis of around 640 of the donors used high-throughput TCR beta sequencing to judge whether each TCR beta V gene segment behaved as functional or pseudogenic. What the study reported, not specific to this receptor: The classifier was reported to diagnose cytomegalovirus status with high specificity and sensitivity in both the original and validation cohorts. In an earlier analysis of approximately 590 of the donors, most TCR beta V segments were observed in productive rearrangements about 87% or about 30% of the time, broadly matching IMGT annotations. A later genetic analysis reported fewer N-insertions in productive TCRs among donors in an Asian-associated ancestry cluster than the roughly 640-donor mean. Only TCR beta chains were sequenced in this cohort, and the absence of alpha or paired-chain data limited detectable features. The 87-base-pair reads could not distinguish some IMGT-functional V segments, including TRBV6-2 and TRBV6-3, so those segments were excluded. The study listed 164 TCR beta chains as associated with cytomegalovirus. According to the authors, the approach could potentially be generalized to other disease states and immunological phenotypes. Most CMV-associated TCR beta chains appeared to be HLA-restricted in a later analysis, and the HLA associations seemed to be driven largely by CMV exposure. Because HLA typing was missing for some donors at each locus, association tests included only the typed subset. A group of highly shared sequence variants was considered likely to be a technical artifact of the sequencing pipeline. Presence/absence analyses assumed roughly uniform sequencing depth across donors, an assumption that may not hold. Several of the top co-occurrence clusters appeared to be linked to parvovirus B19, influenza, CMV and Epstein-Barr virus, according to a later analysis. Because counts were too low, seventeen rarely observed V segments, including chromosome 9 orphons, were excluded from the earlier analysis of about 500 of the donors. When HLA alleles, especially DR and DQ, strongly co-occurred, TCR associations were difficult to assign to individual alleles. A further reported finding was that TCR beta sequences accurately predicted the HLA-A and HLA-B alleles for most subjects in the first cohort. In a later genetic analysis, a missense DCLRE1C variant was associated with V-gene and J-gene trimming of TCR beta chains, and the association was replicated in an independent cohort. CMV serostatus was the only immune exposure information available for the cohort. Compared with equally common non-associated chains, HLA-associated TCR beta chains in a later analysis were more clonally expanded and had lower generation probabilities. While some public TCRs were present in many individuals, most TCR sequences turned up only very rarely across donors. In vitro tests confirmed that three of the cytomegalovirus-associated TCR beta chains recognize cytomegalovirus antigens. In a later analysis, about 17,000 TCR beta sequences were associated with specific HLA alleles at a false discovery rate of 0.05. Correlated functional status among segregating V segments might be attributable to linkage disequilibrium, but an unknown experimental factor could not be ruled out. According to a later analysis, TCR association rates differed among HLA loci, with DRB1 alleles showing the most associated TCRs and HLA-C alleles showing the fewest.

About this clone itself: Its binding antigen is unknown. Per-nucleotide qualities are absent, and no much larger clonotype sits a single base away.

From cysteine to phenylalanine, the CDR3 is 16 amino acids long. This entry keeps only the CDR3 DNA: 48 bases, framed from base 1. The cohort comprised several hundred healthy bone marrow donors. All cohort members were sampled while nominally healthy, although unrecorded immune exposures were likely present. The donor was CMV seronegative and belonged to the group of 352 seronegative cohort members. Every donor gave a peripheral blood sample, and the peripheral blood mononuclear cells from that sample were used for TCR beta sequencing. Genomic DNA extraction from the blood cell samples was performed with the Qiagen DNeasy Blood Extraction Kit. Receptors were amplified or captured by the immunoSEQ multiplex PCR assay. For the multiplex PCR, a mixture combining 60 forward primers for TCR Vbeta segments and 13 reverse primers for TCR Jbeta segments was used. A multiplex PCR assay on genomic DNA amplified the CDR3 region of rearranged TCR beta genes. The amplified TCR beta libraries were sequenced on the Illumina HiSeq System as 87-base-pair reads. In the paper's pipeline: A later analysis tallied roughly 78 million unique TCR beta chains across the 700 or so repertoires, and some 10 million of those chains were shared by two or more donors. To remove PCR and sequencing errors, raw reads were error-corrected and collapsed into unique sequences using a nearest-neighbor algorithm that merged closely related sequences. To assign V, D and J gene segments, CDR3 sequences were aligned to IMGT reference sequences. For a sequence to be retained, a match of at least six nucleotides to both a V gene segment and a J gene segment was required. A rearrangement was called productive if the CDR3 had no stop codons and remained in frame with V and J, and every other rearrangement was called non-productive. Following IMGT convention, CDR3 was defined as the stretch from the second conserved V-encoded cysteine up to the conserved J-encoded phenylalanine. Sequences without an unambiguous match to a single V gene segment were excluded from the earlier analysis of almost 600 of the donors. In an earlier analysis of 587 of the donors, a V segment was called functional when productive rearrangements were above 56.7%, and segregating when the standard deviation between donors exceeded 5%. To diagnose cytomegalovirus status from the catalog of TCR beta chain sequences, a statistical classification framework was built. V and J gene assignment, in a later analysis, came from comparing TCR nucleotide sequences with IMGT/GENE-DB human TR gene sequences. The TCRdist pipeline was used in a later analysis to assign CDR3 sequences and most-parsimonious VDJ recombination scenarios. In a later analysis, each TCR beta chain was defined by its CDR3 amino acid sequence together with its V-gene family, and reads without a unique V-gene family were excluded. To address suspected cross-contamination and a sequencing artifact, a later analysis removed approximately 600 highly shared, low-generation-probability nucleotide sequences. In a later analysis, a clonal expansion index for each public chain was calculated from normalized within-repertoire ranks of inferred template counts. A later analysis computed generation probabilities with a VDJ recombination model fitted to out-of-frame rearrangements, and checked the results against IGoR. In a later analysis, TCR-TCR, TCR-HLA and TCR-CMV co-occurrence was scored with hypergeometric tests, and a repertoire-size bias correction was applied to TCR pairs. A later analysis estimated false discovery rates by permuting HLA or CMV assignments 20 times. A later analysis grouped co-occurring TCRs with DBSCAN, adding TCRdist sequence similarity when clustering within HLA-allele-positive subsets. Repertoires with fewer than 30,000 or more than 120,000 public chains were left out of co-occurrence clustering, as were about 5 repertoires with anomalous nucleotide sharing. Sourced from immuneACCESS, this table was stored by TCRdb with only in-frame sequences that have V and J called. A share of the clones is absent; for the studies checked, an unresolved V gene accounts for under half, and the remainder has no known explanation. V and J calls and clone size follow that table, whereas D and trimming were derived from the DNA. The sample contains roughly 220,000 clones, more than 65% of them found a single time. The ten largest clones take up roughly 1.6% of the sample.

Here the chain combines TRBV21-1 and TRBJ2-1; the DNA was not compared with TRBD2, the D call given in the table. TRBV21-1 is a documented pseudogene. The TCR comes from a middle-aged man in good health and CMV-seronegative. Sequencing was performed on PBMCs. Here the CDR3 is given as CASSITSSVPYNEQFF. Here is the DNA: TGTGCCAGCAGCATAACCTCTAGCGTCCCCTACAATGAGCAGTTCTTC.